These T cell receptor beta chains were read from a single sample in a study of CD8 T cells in ankylosing spondylitis. MiXCR was run by TCRdb on the 5' RACE reads, yielding one entry per CDR3 protein. Of 200,000 to 250,000 distinct CDR3 sequences in the sample, over 9.5% were seen once. Sequencing used blood, either unsorted or a sorted T cell fraction (not recorded which). Receptors were obtained from a male donor with ankylosing spondylitis or in good health (not recorded which). CDR3s include the opening cysteine and the closing phenylalanine or tryptophan.

>TRBJ1-5|TRBV23-1
CASSRWRWRGYSNQPQHF
>TRBJ2-7|TRBV2
CASSRDSLSYEQYF
>TRBJ2-3|TRBV20-1
CSAGQGSDTQYF
>TRBJ2-7|TRBV28
CASSFTGTGIYEQYF
>TRBJ2-1|TRBV20-1
CSAPGLARKLGEQFF
>TRBJ1-4|TRBV7-8
CASSFSDSNEKLFF
>TRBJ1-5|TRBV6-6
CASSSQPQHF
>TRBJ2-7|TRBV3-1
CASSQHEGEQYF
>TRBJ2-3|TRBV6-2/TRBV6-3
CASLSGSASTDTQYF
>TRBJ1-1|TRBV7-3
CASSPRPGPNTEAFF
>TRBJ2-2|TRBV5-1
CASSNIQSNTGELFF
>TRBJ2-3|TRBV5-1
CASSLGGLPTDTQYF
>TRBJ2-7|TRBV27
CASSRQGSYEQYF
>TRBJ1-1|TRBV5-1
CASSFRQAKGTEAFF
>TRBJ2-3|TRBV29-1
CSVGGSSDTDTQYF
>TRBJ2-2|TRBV5-6
CASSLDGGASGELFF
>TRBJ2-3|TRBV6-2/TRBV6-3
CASRGTGTDTQYF
>TRBJ2-3|TRBV10-3
CAISESNGPTDTQYF
>TRBJ1-1|TRBV7-3
CASSTDGTGAFF
>TRBJ1-1|TRBV28
CASGGAGNTEAFF
>TRBJ1-5|TRBV3-1
CASSQAGRDQPQHF
>TRBJ2-1|TRBV12-3/TRBV12-4
CASSVLAGPSNEQFF
>TRBJ1-2|TRBV6-1
CASTTFLGQHYGYTF
>TRBJ2-7|TRBV9
CASGEGLASEQYF
>TRBJ2-5|TRBV20-1
CNATRSFGSQTQYF